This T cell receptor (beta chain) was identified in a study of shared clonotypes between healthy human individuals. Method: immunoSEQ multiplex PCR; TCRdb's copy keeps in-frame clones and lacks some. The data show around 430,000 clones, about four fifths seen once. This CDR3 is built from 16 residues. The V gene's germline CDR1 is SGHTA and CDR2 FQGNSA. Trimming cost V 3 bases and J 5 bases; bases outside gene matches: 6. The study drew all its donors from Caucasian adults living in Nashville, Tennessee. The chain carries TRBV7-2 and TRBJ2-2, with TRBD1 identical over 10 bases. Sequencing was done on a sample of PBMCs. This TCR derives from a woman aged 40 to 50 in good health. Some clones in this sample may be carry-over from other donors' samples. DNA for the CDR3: TGTGCCAGCAGCTTTTTGGGACAGGGGCTTACCGGGGAGCTGTTTTTT. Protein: CASSFLGQGLTGELFF.